This T cell receptor beta chain came from a study of T cell responses to AZD1222 COVID-19 vaccine (dated by TCRdb to the early 2020s). Notes on the research overall: AZD1222 recipients given second doses at about 4 weeks or at about 12 weeks were pooled, since spike-specific TCR depth and breadth were not found to differ between the two schedules. TCR sequencing was performed for fewer than 250 trial participants, of whom around 200 were given two doses of AZD1222 and around 26 were given two doses of MenACWY control vaccine. Trial participants were enrolled by age into 18-55, 56-69 and 70-plus year subgroups, with about 150, 28 and 57 TCR-sequenced participants respectively. Results the study describes overall, beyond this receptor: Conclusions about previously exposed vaccinees are limited because only five to seven AZD1222 recipients were SARS-CoV-2 seropositive at baseline. Because no day 14 peak-response samples were available, repertoires were characterized only after the peak T cell response. CD4 TCRs associated with the vaccine covered the entire spike protein, and the dominant responses were in regions 160-218 and 743-854. Reportedly, almost half of the unique spike-specific TCRs recognized epitopes lying outside the regions that are mutated in the B.1.351 and B.1.1.7 variants. Participants were mostly white British and included more females than males, and it was suggested by the authors that clonal diversity may have been underestimated. The 56-69-year group was small, and its depth increase did not reach significance, likely because of low power. Spike-specific TCR breadth and depth rose significantly after two AZD1222 doses compared with day 0 and with MenACWY recipients.

This specimen's time point label, interpreted: baseline before first vaccination. Vaccinee samples were obtained from the UK trials COV001 and COV002, which included a single-blind randomized controlled phase 2/3 trial of AZD1222 (ChAdOx1 nCoV-19) in healthy adults. Trial participant PBMC samples were collected at day 0 and day 28 after the second dose for TCRbeta chain sequencing. The CDR3 regions of human TCRbeta chains were analyzed by immunosequencing. The original methods were these. TCRs in the repertoires were matched against a reference library of SARS-CoV-2-specific TCRs that had been generated with the MIRA antigen-specificity platform. Breadth was defined as the fraction of unique TCRs that were SARS-CoV-2-associated. Depth was defined as the fraction of total T cells that were SARS-CoV-2-associated. Using the MIRA data, each spike-specific TCR was assigned both to the spike region to which the TCR was reactive and to a CD4 or CD8 class. Log10-transformed breadth and depth values were compared by one-way ANOVA with Sidak's multiple comparisons tests. The table was pulled from immuneACCESS by TCRdb, which kept in-frame rearrangements only. Such tables lose some clones; where checked, under half of the loss comes from unresolved V genes, and the rest has no known cause. V and J calls plus clone size are reproduced from that table; the DNA served to infer D and trimming. The sample table lists about 170,000 clones, about nine tenths of them with a count of one. The top ten clonotypes cover approximately 3% of the sample.

Counted from cysteine to phenylalanine, this CDR3 has 13 amino acids. Here the CDR3 DNA is all that survives: 39 bases in frame from base 1. Cut back by 0 bases and 4 bases, the V and J ends lie 4 bases apart. CDR1 and CDR2, looked up from the germline V gene, are LGHNA and YSLEER. Points on this clone: Its antigen is still unknown. Base qualities are not recorded, but no much larger clone differs from it by a single base. Other DNA sequences in the sample encode the same CDR3.

The clonotype was recovered from an adult in good health. Sequenced here: peripheral blood, sampled on day 0 of AZD1222 vaccination. Here the chain combines TRBV4-3 and TRBJ1-3; a confident D gene designation cannot be given. CDR3 loop: CASSQDRGNTIYF. The sequenced DNA: TGCGCCAGCAGCCAAGACCGAGGAAACACCATATATTTT.